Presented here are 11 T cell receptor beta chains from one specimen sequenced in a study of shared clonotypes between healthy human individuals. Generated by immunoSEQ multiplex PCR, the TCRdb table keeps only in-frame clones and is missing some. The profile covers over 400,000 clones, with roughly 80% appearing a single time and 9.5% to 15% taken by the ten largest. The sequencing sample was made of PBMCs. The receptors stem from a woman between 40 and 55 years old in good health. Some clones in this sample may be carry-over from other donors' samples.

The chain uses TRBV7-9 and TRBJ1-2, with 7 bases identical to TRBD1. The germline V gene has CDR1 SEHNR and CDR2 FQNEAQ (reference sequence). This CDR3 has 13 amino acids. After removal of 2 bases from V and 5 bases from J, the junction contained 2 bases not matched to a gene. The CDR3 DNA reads TGTGCCAGCAGCTTACCGGGACAGTATGGCTACACCTTC. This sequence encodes CASSLPGQYGYTF.

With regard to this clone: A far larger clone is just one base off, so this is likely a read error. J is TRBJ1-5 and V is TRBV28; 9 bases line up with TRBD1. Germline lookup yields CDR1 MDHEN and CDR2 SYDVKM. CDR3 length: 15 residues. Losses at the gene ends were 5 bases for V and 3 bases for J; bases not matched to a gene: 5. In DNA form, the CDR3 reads TGTGCCAGCAGTCTTGGGGACAGGGACAATCAGCCCCAGCATTTT. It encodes CASSLGDRDNQPQHF. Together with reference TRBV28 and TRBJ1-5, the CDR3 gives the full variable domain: DVKVTQSSRYLVKRTGEKVFLECVQDMDHENMFWYRQDPGLGLRLIYFSYDVKMKEKGDIPEGYSVSREKKERFSLILESASTNQTSMYLCASSLGDRDNQPQHFGDGTRLSIL.

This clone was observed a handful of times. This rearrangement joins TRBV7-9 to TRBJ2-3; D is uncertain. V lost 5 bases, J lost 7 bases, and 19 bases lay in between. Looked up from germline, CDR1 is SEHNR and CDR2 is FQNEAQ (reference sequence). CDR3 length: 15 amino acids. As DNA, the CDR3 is TGTGCCAGCAGCCTAAAAGTCTACGGAACAAATACGCAGTATTTT. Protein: CASSLKVYGTNTQYF.

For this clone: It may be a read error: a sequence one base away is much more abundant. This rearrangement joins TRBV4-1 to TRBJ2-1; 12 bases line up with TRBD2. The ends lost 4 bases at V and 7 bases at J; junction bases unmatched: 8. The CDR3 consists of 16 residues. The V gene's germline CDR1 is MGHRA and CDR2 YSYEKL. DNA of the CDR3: TGCGCCAGCAGCCTGGGGAGGCTAGCGGGAGGGAATGAGCAGTTCTTC. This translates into CASSLGRLAGGNEQFF.

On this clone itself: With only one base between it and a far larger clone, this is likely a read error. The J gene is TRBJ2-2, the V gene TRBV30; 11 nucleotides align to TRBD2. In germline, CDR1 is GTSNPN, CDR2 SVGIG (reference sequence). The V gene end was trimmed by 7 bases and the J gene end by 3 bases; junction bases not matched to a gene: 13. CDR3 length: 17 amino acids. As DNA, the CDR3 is TGTGCCTCAAACCCGACTAGCGGGATGGTTCACACCGGGGAGCTGTTTTTT. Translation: CASNPTSGMVHTGELFF.

In DNA form, the CDR3 reads TGTGCCAGCAGTTACTCGGGTTTTCCCCGCCCGGATACGCAGTATTTT. Translated, it gives CASSYSGFPRPDTQYF. This chain links TRBV6-5 with TRBJ2-3; D is unresolved. Trimming left V 0 bases short and J 6 bases short, with 16 bases between. The germline V gene encodes CDR1 MNHEY and CDR2 SVGAGI. This CDR3 contains 16 residues.

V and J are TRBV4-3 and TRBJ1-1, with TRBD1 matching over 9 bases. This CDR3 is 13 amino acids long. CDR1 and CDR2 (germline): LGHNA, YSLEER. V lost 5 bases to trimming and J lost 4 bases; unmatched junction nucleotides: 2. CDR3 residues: CASSRDRATEAFF. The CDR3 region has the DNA TGCGCCAGCAGCAGGGACAGGGCCACTGAAGCTTTCTTT.

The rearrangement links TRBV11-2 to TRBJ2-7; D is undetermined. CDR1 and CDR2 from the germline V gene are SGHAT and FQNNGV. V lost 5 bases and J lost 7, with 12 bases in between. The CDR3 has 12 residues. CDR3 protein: CASSPGLGEQYF. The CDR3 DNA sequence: TGTGCCAGCAGCCCGGGCCTCGGGGAGCAGTACTTC.

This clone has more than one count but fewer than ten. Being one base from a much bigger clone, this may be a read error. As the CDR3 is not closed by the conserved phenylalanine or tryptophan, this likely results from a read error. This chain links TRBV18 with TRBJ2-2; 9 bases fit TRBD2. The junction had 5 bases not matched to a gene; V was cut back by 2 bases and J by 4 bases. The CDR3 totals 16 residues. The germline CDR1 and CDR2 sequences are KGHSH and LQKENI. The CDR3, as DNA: TGTGCCAGCTCACCAGCGGGAGGGCCGAGCACCGGGGAGCTGTTTTCT. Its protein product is CASSPAGGPSTGELFS.

CDR3 bases: TGTGCCAGCAGTGATTGGGCTAAAACTGTTGGAGACAATGAGCAGTTCTTC. Translated, it gives CASSDWAKTVGDNEQFF. The rearrangement links TRBV25-1 to TRBJ2-1; D unresolved. The V and J ends lost 3 bases and 5 bases respectively, with 20 bases between them. The length of the CDR3 is 17 residues. The germline V gene encodes CDR1 MGHDK and CDR2 SYGVNS.

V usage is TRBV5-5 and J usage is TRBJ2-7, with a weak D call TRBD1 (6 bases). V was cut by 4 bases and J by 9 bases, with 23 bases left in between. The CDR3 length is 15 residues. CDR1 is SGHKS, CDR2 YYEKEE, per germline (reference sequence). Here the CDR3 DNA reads TGTGCCAGCAGCCTCGATGGGGGCCCTCCCTTCGGGCAGTACTTC. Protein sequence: CASSLDGGPPFGQYF. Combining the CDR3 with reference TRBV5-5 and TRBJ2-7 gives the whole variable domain DAGVTQSPTHLIKTRGQQVTLRCSPISGHKSVSWYQQVLGQGPQFIFQYYEKEERGRGNFPDRFSARQFPNYSSELNVNALLLGDSALYLCASSLDGGPPFGQYFGPGTRLTVT.